The 13 T cell receptor beta chains listed next were all sequenced from one sample in a study of cytomegalovirus exposure and HLA in healthy donors. The PCR was carried out with 60 Vbeta primers and 13 Jbeta primers. Only in-frame clones appear in the TCRdb table, and some are missing; sequencing was by immunoSEQ multiplex PCR. Among approximately 250,000 clones listed, roughly 81% were seen once. Material for sequencing was PBMCs. These receptor sequences come from a girl aged 2-10 years in good health and CMV-seronegative.

This clone has more than one count but fewer than ten. The V and J genes are TRBV5-1 and TRBJ1-2; no clear D gene. From germline, CDR1 is SGHRS and CDR2 YFSETQ. The CDR3 extends over 12 amino acids. Trimming took 0 bases from V and 5 from J, leaving 5 bases between them. The CDR3 here is CASSLERYGYTF. The CDR3 region has the DNA TGCGCCAGCAGCTTGGAGAGGTATGGCTACACCTTC.

In this sample, this clone turned up a few times. V and J are TRBV2 and TRBJ2-7; 7 bases agree with TRBD2. This CDR3 spans 12 amino acids. Germline CDR1 and CDR2: SNHLY and FYNNEI. Trimming took 7 bases from V and 2 from J; bases not matched to a gene: 2. The CDR3 DNA sequence: TGTGCCAGCACCGGGAGGACCTACGAGCAGTACTTC. This codes for CASTGRTYEQYF. Together with reference TRBV2 and TRBJ2-7, the CDR3 gives the full variable domain: EPEVTQTPSHQVTQMGQEVILRCVPISNHLYFYWYRQILGQKVEFLVSFYNNEISEKSEIFDDQFSVERPDGSNFTLKIRSTKLEDSAMYFCASTGRTYEQYFGPGTRLTVT.

The V gene is TRBV6-5, the J gene TRBJ1-3; D is perhaps TRBD1 (5 bases). CDR3 length equals 15 residues. Trimming stripped 2 bases from V and 2 bases from J, with 10 bases between. Per the germline V gene, CDR1 is MNHEY and CDR2 is SVGAGI. CDR3 protein: CASSYDRTTGNTIYF. CDR3 DNA sequence: TGTGCCAGCAGTTACGATAGGACAACTGGAAACACCATATATTTT.

This chain connects TRBV15 to TRBJ2-1; D is possibly TRBD1 (5 bases). Germline V CDR1 and CDR2: LNHNV, YYDKDF (reference sequence). V was shortened by 0 bases and J by 12 bases, with 12 bases between the two germline ends. This CDR3 spans 13 amino acids. For the CDR3, the DNA is TGTGCCACCAGCAGAGATCTTTCTAGGGGGCAGTTCTTC. It codes for CATSRDLSRGQFF.

V gene TRBV11-2 combines with J gene TRBJ1-2; 8 bases line up with TRBD1. Germline CDR1 reads SGHAT; CDR2 reads FQNNGV. The CDR3 spans 13 residues. J gave up 7 bases and V 5 bases, and 6 bases lay outside the gene matches. The chain's CDR3 is CASSPGQAVGYTF. The CDR3 nucleotides read TGTGCCAGCAGCCCGGGACAGGCCGTTGGCTACACCTTC.

The chain combines TRBV28 with TRBJ2-4; 8 bases fit TRBD2. The CDR3 totals 17 residues. In germline, CDR1 is MDHEN, CDR2 SYDVKM. V was clipped by 3 bases and J by 8 bases; unmatched bases: 15. The CDR3 loop is CASSFPILRTSPDIQYF. CDR3 DNA: TGTGCCAGCAGTTTTCCTATCCTCCGGACTAGCCCTGACATTCAGTACTTC.

This sequence joins TRBV6-5 and TRBJ2-3, with TRBD1 identical over 8 bases. CDR1 MNHEY and CDR2 SVGAGI come from the germline V gene. This CDR3 spans 14 amino acids. V lost 2 bases, J lost 2 bases, and 0 bases stayed unmatched. In DNA form, the CDR3 reads TGTGCCAGCAGTTACCAGGGGGCCACAGATACGCAGTATTTT. This translates into CASSYQGATDTQYF.

This clone was seen a single time. The chain links TRBV27 to TRBJ1-5; 8 positions agree with TRBD1. The CDR3 contains 14 residues. Losses at the gene ends were 4 bases for V and 2 bases for J; bases not matched to a gene: 1. Germline V lookup: CDR1 MNHEY, CDR2 SMNVEV (reference sequence). The CDR3 sequence: CASSSDRGNQPQHF. The DNA of the CDR3 is TGTGCCAGCAGTTCGGACAGGGGCAATCAGCCCCAGCATTTT.

The chain employs TRBV2 and TRBJ2-2; D may be TRBD1 (5 bases). This CDR3 comprises 15 residues. Trimming took 3 bases from V and 5 from J, leaving 13 bases between them. Germline assignment: CDR1 SNHLY and CDR2 FYNNEI. Here the CDR3 reads CASSEVREGTGELFF. Here the CDR3 DNA reads TGTGCCAGCAGTGAGGTCAGGGAAGGTACCGGGGAGCTGTTTTTT.

The chain employs TRBV10-1 and TRBJ2-7, with 9 bases matching TRBD2. Looked up from germline, CDR1 is WNHNN and CDR2 is SYGVQD (reference sequence). This CDR3 contains 18 residues. J lost 5 bases, V lost 6 bases, and 20 bases had no gene match. The CDR3 DNA follows: TGCGCCAGCAGGGCGGCGCTAGCGGGGTTTTGCTTCTACGACGAGCAGTACTTC. Protein sequence: CASRAALAGFCFYDEQYF.

V gene TRBV10-2 combines with J gene TRBJ1-5, with D maybe TRBD1 (5 bases). The ends were cut back, 7 bases at V and 5 bases at J, with 15 bases in the middle. Germline V lookup: CDR1 WSHSY, CDR2 SAAADI. This CDR3 is 14 amino acids long. CDR3 in amino acids: CASNGGGGYQPQHF. CDR3 DNA: TGCGCCAGCAATGGGGGGGGTGGGTATCAGCCCCAGCATTTT.

The chain has TRBV5-1 and TRBJ2-3, with 9 bases fitting TRBD2. The CDR3 consists of 15 residues. Germline values: CDR1 SGHRS, CDR2 YFSETQ. Unmatched junction bases numbered 7, after V lost 4 bases and J lost 4 bases. This CDR3 is CASSPVTSGADTQYF. CDR3 DNA sequence: TGCGCCAGCAGCCCGGTGACTAGCGGTGCAGATACGCAGTATTTT.

This rearrangement joins TRBV28 to TRBJ1-2, with 8 bases fitting TRBD1. V shed 5 bases, J shed 4 bases, and the junction held 6 bases outside the gene matches. There are 14 residues in the CDR3. Germline lookup yields CDR1 MDHEN and CDR2 SYDVKM. CDR3 sequence reads: CASSPRGQVYGYTF. The CDR3 nucleotides read TGTGCCAGCAGTCCCAGGGGGCAAGTCTATGGCTACACCTTC.